This T cell receptor (beta chain) stems from a study of shared T cell receptors in the human thymus. Germline lookup yields CDR1 ENHRY and CDR2 SYGVKD. V lost 4 bases to trimming and J lost 2 bases; unmatched junction nucleotides: 6. The CDR3 contains 15 residues. Only in-frame clones appear in the TCRdb table, and some are missing; sequencing was by immunoSEQ multiplex PCR. The data hold under 700,000 clones, with about four fifths observed a single time. These data also featured in a second study, about human thymus T cells. From that study: Unrelated individuals had highly overlapping thymic repertoires, as reported in related research.

V and J are TRBV10-3 and TRBJ1-1; 8 positions agree with TRBD1. This TCR derives from a boy in the first two years of life with a congenital heart defect. The sequenced material came from thymocytes. The CDR3 region has the DNA TGTGCCATCAGTGTATCGGACAGGGAAAACACTGAAGCTTTCTTT. Protein: CAISVSDRENTEAFF.